The 9 T cell receptor beta chains listed next were all sequenced from one sample in a study of T cells in Graves' hyperthyroidism and ophthalmopathy. Regions amplified from RNA transcripts were the TCR beta CDR3 regions. Initially, a first-round RT-PCR of the TCR CDR3 employed the HTBI primer set. TCRdb re-called the multiplex PCR reads through MiXCR, storing one row per CDR3 protein. The sample yields 700,000 or so distinct CDR3 sequences, about a sixth seen once. Sequenced sample: blood. The receptors here all came from a man aged 18 to 30 with Graves' hyperthyroidism.

The table lists this clonotype with many counts. The rearrangement joins TRBV11-2 to TRBJ2-1, with a weak D call TRBD2 (6 bases). The CDR3 runs 17 residues. Germline V gives CDR1 SGHAT, CDR2 FQNNGV. Trimming stripped 5 bases from V and 10 bases from J, with 27 bases between. Here the CDR3 reads CASSRASWGLELGEQFF. The CDR3 nucleotides read TGTGCCAGCAGCCGCGCCAGCTGGGGACTCGAACTAGGGGAGCAGTTCTTC.

This clonotype was detected many times. The chain combines TRBV7-2 with TRBJ2-3; TRBD2 matches at 10 bases. Germline V gene lookup returns CDR1 SGHTA and CDR2 FQGNSA. V shed 4 bases, J shed 5 bases, and the junction held 9 bases outside the gene matches. CDR3 length: 16 residues. The CDR3 DNA follows: TGTGCCAGCAGCTCTCTGGCTAGCGGGAGCGGAGATACGCAGTATTTT. Protein: CASSSLASGSGDTQYF.

The chain employs TRBV19 and TRBJ2-7; D is possibly TRBD2 (6 bases). The germline gives CDR1 LNHDA, CDR2 SQIVND (reference sequence). The V end was cut by 0 bases, the J end by 0 bases, with 12 bases between. This CDR3 spans 16 amino acids. The CDR3 here is CASSIDPDGSSYEQYF. CDR3 coding DNA: TGTGCCAGTAGTATAGATCCGGACGGGAGCTCCTACGAGCAGTACTTC.

Only a few counts were recorded for this clonotype. The genes are TRBV5-5 and TRBJ2-7, with D perhaps TRBD2 (5 bases). Germline CDR1 reads SGHKS; CDR2 reads YYEKEE (reference sequence). CDR3 length: 15 residues. V lost 4 bases to trimming and J lost 3 bases, with 17 bases between them. CDR3 nucleotide sequence: TGTGCCAGCAGCCTCAGTGGGAGCCCCTTCTACGAGCAGTACTTC. This sequence encodes CASSLSGSPFYEQYF.

The V and J genes are TRBV10-3 and TRBJ1-6; 9 bases match TRBD1. V lost 6 bases, J lost 10 bases, and 7 bases stayed unmatched. The CDR3 has 14 residues. CDR1 is ENHRY, CDR2 SYGVKD, per germline. The chain's CDR3 is CAISGTGGGSPLHF. DNA of the CDR3: TGTGCCATCAGCGGTACAGGGGGCGGCTCACCCCTCCACTTT.

This clonotype was found many times. This rearrangement joins TRBV3-1 to TRBJ2-1; 9 bases fit TRBD2. Germline V gene sequence: CDR1 LGHDT, CDR2 YNNKEL (reference sequence). V trimming: 1 base; J trimming: 4 bases; junction bases outside the gene matches: 8. The CDR3 has 17 amino acids. The CDR3 spells CASSQGVAGATYNEQFF. CDR3 sequence (DNA): TGTGCCAGCAGCCAAGGGGTAGCGGGAGCGACGTACAATGAGCAGTTCTTC.

The chain combines TRBV29-1 with TRBJ2-1; D unclear. This CDR3 is 13 amino acids long. Germline V gene data show CDR1 as SQVTM and CDR2 as ANQGSEA. Trimming pared 7 bases from V and 0 bases from J, leaving 10 bases between. This CDR3 reads CSAVESSYNEQFF. The CDR3 DNA is TGCAGCGCTGTCGAGAGCTCCTACAATGAGCAGTTCTTC.

This clonotype was detected a few times. This chain joins TRBV28 and TRBJ1-2; D call uncertain. V was shortened by 4 bases and J by 8 bases, with 11 bases between the two germline ends. CDR3 length: 12 residues. Looked up from germline, CDR1 is MDHEN and CDR2 is SYDVKM. The CDR3 sequence is CASSWAGEGYTF. The DNA of the CDR3 is TGTGCCAGCAGTTGGGCCGGGGAGGGCTACACCTTC.

In its sample, this clonotype was seen many times. This chain connects TRBV5-6 to TRBJ2-5, with 8 bases aligning to TRBD1. The CDR3 runs to 15 residues. Germline assignment: CDR1 SGHDT and CDR2 YYEEEE. V shed 3 bases, J shed 2 bases, and the junction held 6 bases outside the gene matches. This chain's CDR3 is CASSSTGTGQETQYF. CDR3 DNA sequence: TGTGCCAGCAGCTCCACCGGGACAGGACAAGAGACCCAGTACTTC.